These 10 T cell receptor beta chains were sequenced from one sample in a study of shared clonotypes between healthy human individuals. Only CD45RO-negative cells positively selected for CCR7 counted as naive CD8 cells, so terminally differentiated effector memory CD45RA+ cells were excluded. Produced via immunoSEQ multiplex PCR; TCRdb's table is partial and in-frame only. The repertoire includes about 1.9 million clones, just over 90% of them detected once, and about 1.6% sits in the top ten. The material sequenced was naive CD8+ T cells from PBMCs. These receptor sequences come from a man aged 18 to 29 in good health. Some clones in this sample may be carry-over from other donors' samples.

The V gene is TRBV28, the J gene TRBJ1-2, with a weak D call TRBD1 (5 bases). The CDR3 sequence is 15 residues long. The V gene lost 7 bases and the J gene lost 2 bases, with 17 bases spanning the gap. Germline V gene sequence: CDR1 MDHEN, CDR2 SYDVKM. In nucleotides, the CDR3 is TGTGCCAGCATAATACGGGAGGGGCTCAACTATGGCTACACCTTC. Translation gives CASIIREGLNYGYTF.

For this clone: The same CDR3 can be traced to other DNA sequences in this sample. The gene calls are TRBV5-1 and TRBJ1-1, with TRBD1 identical over 8 bases. Germline V lookup: CDR1 SGHRS, CDR2 YFSETQ. This CDR3 comprises 13 residues. Trimming cost V 4 bases and J 3 bases; bases outside gene matches: 2. The CDR3 DNA is TGCGCCAGCAGCCTGGACAGGGACACTGAAGCTTTCTTT. Translating it yields CASSLDRDTEAFF.

The chain uses TRBV21-1 and TRBJ1-5; TRBD1 is the table's D call, not checked against the DNA. TRBV21-1 is annotated as a pseudogene. This CDR3 region has 18 residues. DNA for the CDR3: TGTGCCAGCAGCGCCAACCGGGACAGGGGGCGCATTGGTCAGCCCCAGCATTTT. Amino acids: CASSANRDRGRIGQPQHF.

For this clone: Different DNA sequences within this sample yield the same CDR3. The V and J genes are TRBV28 and TRBJ2-5; D is uncertain. This CDR3 spans 14 amino acids. V was trimmed by 6 bases and J by 4 bases, leaving 15 bases between them. The V gene's germline CDR1 is MDHEN and CDR2 SYDVKM. CDR3: CASSLPATRETQYF. The CDR3 nucleotides read TGTGCCAGCAGCTTACCGGCTACCAGAGAGACCCAGTACTTC.

J is TRBJ2-5 and V is TRBV7-9; D not certain. The germline V gene encodes CDR1 SEHNR and CDR2 FQNEAQ (reference sequence). This CDR3 spans 13 amino acids. V was clipped by 8 bases and J by 0 bases, with 10 bases between them. CDR3 protein: CASAGPYQETQYF. CDR3 bases: TGTGCCAGCGCCGGACCTTACCAAGAGACCCAGTACTTC.

The J gene is TRBJ1-5, the V gene TRBV15, with unresolved D. Germline loops: CDR1 LNHNV, CDR2 YYDKDF (reference sequence). The CDR3 is 15 amino acids. V was shortened by 7 bases and J by 2 bases, with 15 bases between the two germline ends. The CDR3 reads CATTQSGGGNQPQHF. The CDR3, as DNA: TGTGCCACCACCCAGAGTGGAGGAGGCAATCAGCCCCAGCATTTT.

The chain couples TRBV9 to TRBJ1-2, with D maybe TRBD1 (5 bases). The CDR3 contains 14 residues. V was clipped by 4 bases and J by 8 bases, with 18 bases between them. Germline V gives CDR1 SGDLS, CDR2 YYNGEE. In DNA form, the CDR3 reads TGTGCCAGCAGCTCAGCGGGGCAGGAGGGCGGCTACACCTTC. Its translation is CASSSAGQEGGYTF. Drawing the rest from reference TRBV9 and TRBJ1-2, the complete variable domain is DSGVTQTPKHLITATGQRVTLRCSPRSGDLSVYWYQQSLDQGLQFLIQYYNGEERAKGNILERFSAQQFPDLHSELNLSSLELGDSALYFCASSSAGQEGGYTFGSGTRLTVV.

The chain joins TRBV28 to TRBJ1-2; D ambiguous. Germline CDR1 MDHEN, CDR2 SYDVKM. CDR3 length equals 12 residues. Trimming stripped 3 bases from V and 6 bases from J, with 8 bases between. CDR3 sequence: CASSFARDGYTF. The CDR3 DNA reads TGTGCCAGCAGTTTTGCCCGGGATGGCTACACCTTC.

The chain links TRBV7-8 to TRBJ2-7; 12 bases line up with TRBD2. The CDR3 loop spans 16 amino acids. The germline gives CDR1 SGHVS, CDR2 FQNEAQ. Germline trimming cut 5 bases from V and 2 bases from J; bases unmatched to any gene: 7. The CDR3 sequence is CASSAKLAGGPYEQYF. The CDR3 bases are TGTGCCAGCAGCGCTAAACTAGCGGGAGGCCCCTACGAGCAGTACTTC.

The V and J genes are TRBV13 and TRBJ2-1, with TRBD2 matching 16 bases. This CDR3 is built from 19 residues. V lost 5 bases to trimming and J lost 5 bases; unmatched junction nucleotides: 12. Germline V gene data show CDR1 as PRHDT and CDR2 as FYEKMQ (reference sequence). The CDR3 spells CASSKYGTSGRAWNNEQFF. CDR3 sequence (DNA): TGTGCCAGCAGCAAATACGGGACTAGCGGGAGGGCCTGGAACAATGAGCAGTTCTTC.